This TCR beta chain comes out of a study of cytomegalovirus exposure and HLA in healthy donors. The wider study: Early released data had about 85 million unique TCRs, all coming from HLA-typed donors.

Worth noting for this clone: No antigen is known for it.

Trimming removed 5 bases at V and 5 bases at J, with 12 bases between. Germline assignment: CDR1 MDHEN and CDR2 SYDVKM. This CDR3 spans 14 amino acids. Amplification used 60 Vbeta primers and 13 Jbeta primers. Sequencing used immunoSEQ multiplex PCR; TCRdb keeps in-frame clones, though not all of them. Seen here are roughly 190,000 clones, about 13% observed once, and the top ten hold approximately 8.4%. The study, taken as a whole, reports: Serostatus for CMV was the only available immune exposure information. Researchers reportedly found TCR beta sequences accurately predicted most subjects' HLA-A and HLA-B alleles. Rare TCR sequences dominated, though some public TCRs recurred in many donors.

The clonotype was recovered from a man aged 50 to 60 in good health and CMV-seropositive. The V and J genes are TRBV28 and TRBJ1-4; D uncertain. Sequenced input: PBMCs. This CDR3 is CASSPSGKNEKLFF. For the CDR3, the DNA is TGTGCCAGCAGTCCCTCCGGGAAGAATGAAAAACTGTTTTTT.